What follows are 16 T cell receptor beta chains derived from one specimen sequenced in a study of circulating and synovial CD4+ cells in juvenile arthritis. TCRdb's table, derived via immunoSEQ multiplex PCR, lists solely in-frame clones and lacks some. This sample carries approximately 2,300 clones, 85% to 90% of them seen once, and the ten largest clones take roughly 3.5%. Sequenced: HLA-DR+ CD4+ T cells from blood. Subset indicated: circulating pathogenic-like lymphocytes, sorted as HLA-DR+CD14-CD3+CD4+CD25low/- blood T cells. These receptors originate from a human donor with juvenile idiopathic arthritis.

V gene TRBV14 combines with J gene TRBJ2-2, with D possibly matching TRBD1 (5 bases). Germline values: CDR1 SGHDN, CDR2 FVKESK. Trimming took off 0 bases at V and 3 bases at J, with 14 bases between the two ends. The CDR3 has 17 amino acids. As DNA, the CDR3 is TGTGCCAGCAGCCAAGATCCCCTATGGACATACACCGGGGAGCTGTTTTTT. Translated: CASSQDPLWTYTGELFF.

This sequence joins TRBV7-2 and TRBJ1-1; TRBD1 matches 7 bases. The V gene end was trimmed by 1 base and the J gene end by 4 bases; junction bases not matched to a gene: 3. From germline, CDR1 is SGHTA and CDR2 FQGNSA. The CDR3 sequence is 14 residues long. Here the CDR3 reads CASSLEGALTEAFF. The DNA of the CDR3 is TGTGCCAGCAGCTTAGAGGGGGCGCTCACTGAAGCTTTCTTT.

The chain couples TRBV18 to TRBJ1-5; the D gene is possibly TRBD1 (5 bases). Trimming removed 6 bases from V and 5 bases from J, with 20 bases in between. Germline CDR1 KGHSH, CDR2 LQKENI. The CDR3 length is 16 residues. CDR3 residues: CASSPPKRGSDQPQHF. Written as DNA, the CDR3 is TGTGCCAGCTCCCCTCCGAAGCGGGGCTCTGATCAGCCCCAGCATTTT.

This clone was detected once. This chain joins TRBV19 and TRBJ1-1; TRBD1 matches 7 bases. Germline V gives CDR1 LNHDA, CDR2 SQIVND (reference sequence). The CDR3 has 15 amino acids. The V gene end was trimmed by 8 bases and the J gene end by 2 bases; junction bases not matched to a gene: 11. CDR3 sequence: CASGPLRGINTEAFF. The CDR3 DNA reads TGTGCCAGTGGACCCCTCAGGGGGATAAACACTGAAGCTTTCTTT.

The V call is TRBV5-6, the J call TRBJ2-2; D perhaps matches TRBD1 (6 bases). This CDR3 region has 16 residues. CDR1 SGHDT and CDR2 YYEEEE come from the germline V gene. Trimming took 3 bases from V and 2 from J, leaving 14 bases between them. The CDR3 DNA reads TGTGCCAGCAGCTGGTGGCAGGGGATTAACACCGGGGAGCTGTTTTTT. Protein product: CASSWWQGINTGELFF.

The V call is TRBV5-4, the J call TRBJ2-7; TRBD2 is a possible D gene (6 bases). V shed 10 bases and J shed 0 bases, with 11 bases lying between them. The CDR3 covers 12 residues. CDR1 is SGHNT and CDR2 is YYREEE in the germline V gene (reference sequence). This CDR3 is CAWDSTSYEQYF. CDR3 nucleotide sequence: TGTGCCTGGGACTCGACCTCCTACGAGCAGTACTTC.

This sequence joins TRBV12-2 and TRBJ2-7; the table's D call TRBD1 went unverified against the DNA. TRBV12-2 is marked as a pseudogene. The CDR3 is 15 residues long. CDR3 nucleotides: TGTGCAAGTCGCTTATCAGACAGGGGGTGCTACGAGCAGTACTTC. Translation gives CASRLSDRGCYEQYF.

This chain links TRBV2 with TRBJ2-3; 9 nucleotides agree with TRBD2. Unmatched junction bases numbered 4, after V lost 4 bases and J lost 5 bases. The CDR3 runs to 14 residues. Germline-derived CDR1 and CDR2 are SNHLY and FYNNEI. CDR3 region: CASSGRGGIDTQYF. The DNA for the CDR3 is TGTGCCAGCAGTGGGCGGGGGGGCATAGATACGCAGTATTTT.

This rearrangement joins TRBV7-2 to TRBJ2-7; 10 bases are a match to TRBD2. V shed 1 base, J shed 0 bases, and the junction held 6 bases outside the gene matches. The V gene's germline CDR1 is SGHTA and CDR2 FQGNSA. The CDR3 is made up of 17 amino acids. DNA for the CDR3: TGTGCCAGCAGCTTAGGAATAGCGGGGGGCAACTCCTACGAGCAGTACTTC. Residues: CASSLGIAGGNSYEQYF.

The rearrangement joins TRBV2 to TRBJ2-4; possible D gene TRBD2, 5 bases. CDR3 size: 18 residues. V was shortened by 0 bases and J by 0 bases, with 15 bases between the two germline ends. Germline CDR1 SNHLY, CDR2 FYNNEI. The CDR3 bases are TGTGCCAGCAGTGAAGCGGGGAAGCGGTCTCTAGCCAAAAACATTCAGTACTTC. The encoded protein is CASSEAGKRSLAKNIQYF.

The chain joins TRBV4-3 to TRBJ1-6, with a weak D call TRBD1 (5 bases). The CDR3 consists of 16 residues. V was clipped by 3 bases and J by 9 bases, with 18 bases between them. Germline CDR1 reads LGHNA; CDR2 reads YSLEER. The CDR3 is CASSQRPGGEGSPLHF. CDR3 DNA sequence: TGCGCCAGCAGCCAGCGACCGGGAGGGGAGGGTTCACCCCTCCACTTT.

This sequence joins TRBV7-3 and TRBJ2-5; D might be TRBD1 (6 bases). V was pared by 0 bases and J by 2 bases, with 10 bases between. Germline V gene data show CDR1 as SGHTA and CDR2 as FQGTGA. CDR3 length: 15 amino acids. Here the CDR3 DNA reads TGTGCCAGCAGCTTAACGGGACACCGACAAGAGACCCAGTACTTC. Translation gives CASSLTGHRQETQYF.

The chain combines TRBV5-6 with TRBJ1-2, with D possibly TRBD1 on 5 matching bases. The germline CDR1 and CDR2 sequences are SGHDT and YYEEEE. The ends were cut back, 5 bases at V and 7 bases at J, with 12 bases in the middle. The CDR3 length is 12 residues. The CDR3 sequence: CASRVRVGGYTF. In DNA form, the CDR3 reads TGTGCCAGCAGAGTCAGGGTGGGTGGCTACACCTTC.

J is TRBJ2-2 and V is TRBV10-3, with 7 bases identical to TRBD2. CDR3 length: 18 amino acids. With V trimmed by 4 bases and J by 2 bases, 13 bases remained unmatched. Germline V gene lookup returns CDR1 ENHRY and CDR2 SYGVKD. CDR3 in DNA: TGTGCCATCAGTGCCACCAGGGCTACGGGGGGAAACACCGGGGAGCTGTTTTTT. It yields the protein CAISATRATGGNTGELFF.

The chain links TRBV11-2 to TRBJ2-3; TRBD2 matches 14 bases. The CDR3 is 17 residues long. The ends lost 5 bases at V and 3 bases at J; junction bases unmatched: 7. Germline loops: CDR1 SGHAT, CDR2 FQNNGV. The CDR3 sequence is CASSKGLAGEATDTQYF. The DNA of the CDR3 is TGTGCCAGCAGCAAGGGACTAGCGGGGGAGGCAACAGATACGCAGTATTTT.

The chain is built from TRBV7-6 and TRBJ2-7, with a possible D match to TRBD2 (5 bases). This CDR3 is 13 amino acids long. Germline CDR1 and CDR2: SGHVS and FNYEAQ. Trimming removed 5 bases at V and 0 bases at J, with 8 bases between. CDR3 coding DNA: TGTGCCAGCAGCCCAGGAGGCTCCTACGAGCAGTACTTC. It specifies CASSPGGSYEQYF.